These 6 T cell receptor beta chains came from one sample sequenced in a study of cytomegalovirus exposure and HLA in healthy donors. Researchers ran the PCR with 60 Vbeta and 13 Jbeta primers. Sequencing used immunoSEQ multiplex PCR; TCRdb keeps in-frame clones, though not all of them. The repertoire consists of fewer than 300,000 clones, with roughly 88% occurring once and the leading ten covering less than 4%. Sequencing was done on a sample of PBMCs. These TCRs come from a man aged 35 to 55 in good health and CMV-seropositive.

This rearrangement joins TRBV6-1 to TRBJ2-7; the D gene is possibly TRBD2 (6 bases). The CDR3 consists of 13 residues. V lost 6 bases to trimming and J lost 1 base, with 10 bases between them. The germline CDR1 and CDR2 sequences are MNHNS and SASEGT. CDR3 sequence (DNA): TGTGCCAGCAGACGGGACTCATCCTACGAGCAGTACTTC. It encodes CASRRDSSYEQYF.

This clone appeared a few times. The rearrangement joins TRBV5-6 to TRBJ1-2, with 8 bases matching TRBD1. Germline V gene lookup returns CDR1 SGHDT and CDR2 YYEEEE. The CDR3 runs to 12 residues. V trimming: 5 bases; J trimming: 8 bases; junction bases outside the gene matches: 5. The CDR3 region has the DNA TGTGCCAGCAGTGTGGGACAGGTCGGCTACACCTTC. Translating gives CASSVGQVGYTF. Full variable domain (remainder filled in from reference TRBV5-6 and TRBJ1-2): DAGVTQSPTHLIKTRGQQVTLRCSPKSGHDTVSWYQQALGQGPQFIFQYYEEEERQRGNFPDRFSGHQFPNYSSELNVNALLLGDSALYLCASSVGQVGYTFGSGTRLTVV.

The genes are TRBV30 and TRBJ2-7; the D is unclear. V dropped 2 bases and J dropped 4 bases, with 9 bases sitting between them. The CDR3 extends over 12 amino acids. The V gene's germline CDR1 is GTSNPN and CDR2 SVGIG (reference sequence). CDR3: CAWSPTRYEQYF. DNA of the CDR3: TGTGCCTGGAGTCCTACGAGGTACGAGCAGTACTTC.

The rearrangement uses TRBV11-2 and TRBJ2-7, with 12 bases lining up with TRBD2. CDR3 size: 17 residues. V dropped 6 bases and J dropped 7; count of bases not matched to a gene: 16. From germline, CDR1 is SGHAT and CDR2 FQNNGV. CDR3 protein: CASRRGVTSGRIKEQYF. The CDR3 DNA sequence: TGTGCCAGCAGGCGAGGGGTGACTAGCGGGAGAATAAAAGAGCAGTACTTC.

The chain is built from TRBV5-4 and TRBJ2-7; 11 nucleotides match TRBD2. CDR1 SGHNT and CDR2 YYREEE come from the germline V gene (reference sequence). This CDR3 region has 15 residues. The junction had 6 bases not matched to a gene; V was cut back by 5 bases and J by 2 bases. The CDR3 spells CASRNLAGGTYEQYF. The CDR3 coding sequence is TGTGCCAGCAGAAATCTAGCGGGAGGCACCTACGAGCAGTACTTC. Based on the CDR3 plus reference TRBV5-4 and TRBJ2-7, the full variable domain is ETGVTQSPTHLIKTRGQQVTLRCSSQSGHNTVSWYQQALGQGPQFIFQYYREEENGRGNFPPRFSGLQFPNYSSELNVNALELDDSALYLCASRNLAGGTYEQYFGPGTRLTVT.

A word on this clone: The junction departs from germline at one end; a sequencing error may be responsible. The chain uses TRBV7-9 and TRBJ1-3; D may be TRBD1 (6 bases). CDR3 length: 15 residues. CDR1 SEHNR and CDR2 FQNEAQ come from the germline V gene (reference sequence). CDR3 DNA sequence: TGTTCCAGCAGCCCATACAGGGTCGCTGGAAACACCATATATTTT. It translates to CSSSPYRVAGNTIYF. The full variable domain, its missing parts supplied by reference TRBV7-9 and TRBJ1-3, is DTGVSQNPRHKITKRGQNVTFRCDPISEHNRLYWYRQTLGQGPEFLTYFQNEAQLEKSRLLSDRFSAERPKGSFSTLEIQRTEQGDSAMYLCSSSPYRVAGNTIYFGEGSWLTVV.